Below, one TCR beta chain is given with its context. The target of this receptor is not known. Base qualities are not provided; no much larger clone lies one nucleotide away. The data originate from a study of cytomegalovirus exposure and HLA in healthy donors (dated by TCRdb to 2016 to 2017). A note on the overall study: An earlier analysis of approximately 550 of the donors reported more than 250 Gb of sequence data and some 120 million unique TCR beta sequences from 150 million to 200 million T cells. The genetic ancestry cluster associated with self-reported Caucasian donors included over 65% of the roughly 390 genotyped donors. The number of typed donors differed by locus: about 620-640 for A, B, C, DRB1 and DQB1; 522 for DQA1; some 610 for DPA1; and approximately 450 for DPB1. An earlier analysis of some 500 of the donors applied high-throughput TCR beta sequencing to assess whether each TCR beta V gene segment acted as functional or pseudogenic. Along with the roughly 710-subject first cohort, a separate validation cohort of over a hundred different subjects was used. An early release that covered roughly 600 HLA-typed donors contained 250 to 350 gigabases of sequencing data and tens of millions of unique TCR sequences. The study combined high-throughput TCR immunosequencing, statistical association of individual TCRs with disease status, and machine learning to predict cytomegalovirus infection status. Four to six DR-DQ haplotypes were handled as single units for association and clustering because linkage in the cohort was strong. Among roughly 370 genotyped donors of the cohort, an average of 235,054 unique TCR beta nucleotide sequences were sequenced per donor, around 20% of them non-productive. Rather than drawing on any new phenotypic data, the later analysis identified candidate immune exposures from TCR beta sequences and the way those sequences occurred across donors. All discovery cohort repertoires had been generated on a single sequencing platform. A later genetic analysis took genome-wide SNP genotypes for about 60% of the roughly 670 donors and used that subset as a discovery cohort. The T cell repertoires of under 700 subjects were profiled by immunosequencing and related to cytomegalovirus serostatus. Donor age, sex, ethnicity and CMV serostatus were compiled alongside the repertoire data. A later analysis re-examined previously published TCR beta repertoires from roughly 720 donors and added high-resolution HLA genotyping to investigate patterns of TCR occurrence. Class I and class II HLA loci were covered by the typing at four-digit resolution. The study aimed to test whether signatures of past pathogen exposure could be identified by cataloging public T cell receptors. What the work shows at the level of the full study, not this receptor alone: Because the 87-base-pair reads could not distinguish some IMGT-functional V segments, including TRBV6-2 and TRBV6-3, those segments were excluded. In a later analysis, some 17,000 TCR beta sequences were associated with specific HLA alleles at a false discovery rate of 0.05. Across donors, most TCR sequences were observed very rarely, whereas some public TCRs were present in many individuals. The classifier was reported to diagnose cytomegalovirus status with high specificity and sensitivity in both the original cohort and the validation cohort. Correlated functional status among segregating V segments might reflect linkage disequilibrium, but an unknown experimental factor could not be ruled out. Sequencing depth was assumed to be roughly uniform across donors in the presence/absence analyses, though that assumption may not hold. Because HLA typing was unavailable for some donors at each locus, only the typed subset was used in association tests. The sequencing pipeline was judged likely to have produced a cluster of highly shared sequence variants as a technical artifact. For the cohort, immune exposure information was limited to CMV serostatus. According to a later analysis, parvovirus B19, influenza, CMV and Epstein-Barr virus appeared linked to several top co-occurrence clusters. The study listed 150 to 200 TCR beta chains as associated with cytomegalovirus. In this cohort, only TCR beta chains were sequenced, and detectable features were limited by the absence of alpha or paired-chain data. A later genetic analysis reported fewer N-insertions in productive TCRs among donors in an Asian-associated ancestry cluster than the roughly 700-donor mean. In a later analysis, most CMV-associated TCR beta chains were found to appear HLA-restricted, with HLA associations seemingly driven largely by CMV exposure. It was suggested by the authors that the approach could potentially be generalized to other disease states and immunological phenotypes. Over 15 rarely observed V segments, including chromosome 9 orphons, were excluded from the earlier analysis of several hundred of the donors because counts were too low. A few of the identified cytomegalovirus-associated TCR beta chains were confirmed in vitro to be specific for cytomegalovirus antigens. A later genetic analysis associated a missense DCLRE1C variant with V-gene and J-gene trimming of TCR beta chains, and an independent cohort replicated the association. In a later analysis, the rate of TCR association differed among HLA loci, with DRB1 alleles having the most associated TCRs and HLA-C alleles having the fewest. Broadly in line with IMGT annotations, most TCR beta V segments showed up in productive rearrangements about 87% or about 30% of the time in an earlier analysis of 587 of the donors. Strong co-occurrence of HLA alleles, especially DR and DQ, made assigning TCR associations to individual alleles difficult. Compared with equally common non-associated chains, HLA-associated TCR beta chains in a later analysis were more clonally expanded and had lower generation probabilities. A further reported finding was that TCR beta sequences accurately predicted the HLA-A and HLA-B alleles for most subjects in the first cohort.

Ends trimmed: V by 4 bases, J by 4 bases; bases unmatched to a gene: 11. CDR1 SGHRS and CDR2 YFSETQ are derived from the germline V gene. The CDR3 numbers 16 residues from cysteine through phenylalanine. CDR3 DNA is the only sequence kept; it has 48 bases, read in frame from the first base. Libraries were constructed by the immunoSEQ multiplex PCR assay. For the multiplex PCR, a mixture combining 60 forward primers for TCR Vbeta segments and 13 reverse primers for TCR Jbeta segments was used. The CDR3 region of rearranged TCR beta genes was amplified from genomic DNA with a multiplex PCR assay. The amplified TCR beta libraries were sequenced on the Illumina HiSeq System as 87-base-pair reads. Regarding the original processing steps: A later analysis tallied about 77 million unique TCR beta chains across the 550 to 850 repertoires, and approximately 12 million of those chains were shared by two or more donors. Raw reads were error-corrected and collapsed into unique sequences with a nearest-neighbor algorithm that merged closely related sequences to remove PCR and sequencing errors. To assign V, D and J gene segments, CDR3 sequences were aligned to IMGT reference sequences. For a sequence to be retained, at least a six-nucleotide match to both a V gene segment and a J gene segment was required. A rearrangement was called productive if the CDR3 had no stop codons and remained in frame with V and J, and every other rearrangement was called non-productive. CDR3 was defined according to IMGT convention as the region running from the second conserved V-encoded cysteine to the conserved J-encoded phenylalanine. The earlier analysis of some 580 of the donors excluded any sequence lacking an unambiguous match to a single V gene segment. An earlier analysis of a few hundred of the donors classified V segments as functional when productive rearrangements were above 56.7% and as segregating when the standard deviation between donors was above 5%. A statistical classification framework was built for diagnosing cytomegalovirus status from the catalog of TCR beta chain sequences. A later analysis assigned V and J genes by comparing TCR nucleotide sequences with IMGT/GENE-DB human TR gene sequences. The TCRdist pipeline was used in a later analysis to assign CDR3 sequences and most-parsimonious VDJ recombination scenarios. In a later analysis, every TCR beta chain was defined by the combination of its CDR3 amino acid sequence and its V-gene family, and reads without a unique V-gene family were dropped. A later analysis removed 500 to 600 highly shared, low-generation-probability nucleotide sequences to deal with suspected cross-contamination and a sequencing artifact. In a later analysis, a clonal expansion index was calculated for each public chain from normalized within-repertoire ranks of inferred template counts. A later analysis computed generation probabilities with a VDJ recombination model fitted to out-of-frame rearrangements, and checked the results against IGoR. Hypergeometric tests were used in a later analysis to score TCR-TCR, TCR-HLA and TCR-CMV co-occurrence, with a repertoire-size bias correction applied to the TCR pairs. To estimate false discovery rates, a later analysis permuted the HLA or CMV assignments 20 times. In a later analysis, co-occurring TCRs were grouped with DBSCAN, and TCRdist sequence similarity was added when clustering was performed within HLA-allele-positive subsets. Repertoires with fewer than 30,000 or more than 120,000 public chains, plus five repertoires with anomalous nucleotide sharing, were excluded from co-occurrence clustering. TCRdb mirrors the immuneACCESS table, restricted to in-frame sequences. Some clones are absent from its copies; in checked studies, under half trace to an unresolved V gene, and the reason for the others is unknown. Clone size and V and J calls were adopted from that table, with D and trimming inferred from the DNA. This sample comprises about 140,000 clones, approximately 76% of them detected only once. The top ten constitute 1.5% to 2% of the sample.

The cohort was made up of about 670 healthy bone marrow donors. All cohort members were sampled while nominally healthy, although unrecorded immune exposures were likely present. The donor tested CMV seronegative, placing the donor among the approximately 360 seronegative members of the cohort. A peripheral blood sample was collected from each donor, and TCR beta sequencing was performed on peripheral blood mononuclear cells. Genomic DNA was extracted from the blood cell samples with the Qiagen DNeasy Blood Extraction Kit. The source is a man in his forties or fifties in good health and CMV-seronegative. In this chain, TRBV5-1 is recombined with TRBJ2-5; 9 bases in the middle match TRBD2. Sequenced: PBMCs. CDR3 loop: CASSLGTSIRRETQYF. At the DNA level, the sequence is TGCGCCAGCAGCCTAGGGACTAGCATCAGGAGAGAGACCCAGTACTTC. Outside the CDR3, residues come from the reference TRBV5-1 and TRBJ2-5 proteins, so the full variable domain is: KAGVTQTPRYLIKTRGQQVTLSCSPISGHRSVSWYQQTPGQGLQFLFEYFSETQRNKGNFPGRFSGRQFSNSRSEMNVSTLELGDSALYLCASSLGTSIRRETQYFGPGTRLLVL.